This T cell receptor (beta chain) was obtained from a study of blood T cells in healthy people across ages. Study conclusions and caveats: Estimates of total diversity, which came from one million sequenced T cells, were considered to be underestimates. Because sorting was not performed, PBMCs prevented conclusive naive versus antigen-experienced comparison.

To note about this clonotype: What it binds is unknown.

Together with a sample-barcoded 5' primer, a J-beta primer mix was included in a second PCR lasting roughly 6 to 12 cycles. TCRdb independently ran MiXCR on the 5' RACE reads; one entry per CDR3 protein. The sample records over 1,300,000 distinct CDR3 sequences, 59% being singletons. Looked up from germline, CDR1 is DFQATT and CDR2 is SNEGSKA (reference sequence). There are 12 residues in the CDR3. The chain has TRBV20-1 and TRBJ2-7; D is ambiguous. With the DNA end fitting TRBJ2-5 better, the J assignment may be wrong. The TCR was taken from a man younger than 35 in good health. The sequenced material came from blood. CDR3 sequence reads: CSARSRVETQYF. CDR3 nucleotide sequence: TGCAGTGCTAGATCTCGCGTAGAGACCCAGTACTTC.